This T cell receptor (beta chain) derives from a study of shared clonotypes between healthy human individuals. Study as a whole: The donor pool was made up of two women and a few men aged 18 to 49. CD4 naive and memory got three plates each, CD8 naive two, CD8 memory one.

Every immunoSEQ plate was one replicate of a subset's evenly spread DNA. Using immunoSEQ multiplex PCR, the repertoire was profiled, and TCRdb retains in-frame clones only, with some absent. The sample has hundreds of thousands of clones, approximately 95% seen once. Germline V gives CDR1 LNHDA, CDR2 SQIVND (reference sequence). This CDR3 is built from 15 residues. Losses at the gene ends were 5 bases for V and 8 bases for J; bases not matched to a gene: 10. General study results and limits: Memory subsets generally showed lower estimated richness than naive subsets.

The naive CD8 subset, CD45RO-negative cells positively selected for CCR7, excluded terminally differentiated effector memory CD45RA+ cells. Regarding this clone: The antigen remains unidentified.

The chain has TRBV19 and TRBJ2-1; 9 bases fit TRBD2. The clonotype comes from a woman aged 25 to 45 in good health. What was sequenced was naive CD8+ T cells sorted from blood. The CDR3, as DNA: TGTGCCAGTAGTCTCCCCGGGGTAGCGGGAGATGAGCAGTTCTTC. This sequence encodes CASSLPGVAGDEQFF.